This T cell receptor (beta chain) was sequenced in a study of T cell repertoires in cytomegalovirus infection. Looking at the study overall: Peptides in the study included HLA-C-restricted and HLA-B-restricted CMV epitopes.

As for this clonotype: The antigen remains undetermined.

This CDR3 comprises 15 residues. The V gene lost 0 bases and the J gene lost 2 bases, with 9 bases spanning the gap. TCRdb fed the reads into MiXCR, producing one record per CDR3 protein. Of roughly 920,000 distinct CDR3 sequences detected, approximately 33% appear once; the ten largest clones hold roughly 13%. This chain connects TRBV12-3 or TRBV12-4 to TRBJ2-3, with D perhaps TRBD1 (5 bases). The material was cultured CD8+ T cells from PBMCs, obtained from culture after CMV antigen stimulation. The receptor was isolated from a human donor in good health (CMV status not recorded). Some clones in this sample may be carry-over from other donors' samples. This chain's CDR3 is CASSLAGATTDTQYF. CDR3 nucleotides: TGTGCCAGCAGTTTAGCAGGGGCCACCACAGATACGCAGTATTTT.